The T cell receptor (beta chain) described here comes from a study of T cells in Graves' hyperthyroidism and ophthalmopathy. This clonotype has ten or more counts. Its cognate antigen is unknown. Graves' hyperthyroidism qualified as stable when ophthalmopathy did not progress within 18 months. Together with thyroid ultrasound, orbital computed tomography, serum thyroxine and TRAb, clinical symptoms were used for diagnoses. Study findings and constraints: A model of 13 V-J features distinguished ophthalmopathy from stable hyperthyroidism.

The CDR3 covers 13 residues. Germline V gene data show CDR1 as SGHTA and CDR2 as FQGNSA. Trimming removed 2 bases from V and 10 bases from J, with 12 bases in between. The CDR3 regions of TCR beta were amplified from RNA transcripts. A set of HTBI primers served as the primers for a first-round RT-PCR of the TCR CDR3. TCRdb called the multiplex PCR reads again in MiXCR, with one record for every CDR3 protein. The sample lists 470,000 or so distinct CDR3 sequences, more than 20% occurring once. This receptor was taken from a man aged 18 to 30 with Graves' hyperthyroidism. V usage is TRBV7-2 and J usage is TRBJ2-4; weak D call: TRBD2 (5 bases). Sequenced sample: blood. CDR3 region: CASSLSTPGIQYF. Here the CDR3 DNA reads TGTGCCAGCAGCTTATCTACACCGGGGATTCAGTACTTC.